A selection of T cell receptor beta chains follows, all from one sample in a study of blood T cell repertoires in COVID-19. Sequencing used immunoSEQ multiplex PCR; TCRdb keeps in-frame clones, though not all of them. The sample includes a few hundred thousand clones, 80% to 90% of them seen just once. Sequenced input: peripheral blood. Receptors were obtained from a woman between 50 and 59 years old with acute or convalescent COVID-19. CDR3s include the opening cysteine and the closing phenylalanine or tryptophan. The D gene is left open where the match is weak. The size entry is marked missing in some rows and otherwise reads once, few, many or a size class.

cdr3_aa	cdr3_nt	v_call	d_call	clone_size	cdr3_length	j_call
CASSPWGGSSNQPQHF	TGTGCCAGCAGCCCGTGGGGGGGCTCTAGCAATCAGCCCCAGCATTTT	TRBV7-2	.	.	16	TRBJ1-5
CASSPRTGTYNEQFF	TGTGCCAGCTCACCACGGACAGGGACCTACAATGAGCAGTTCTTC	TRBV18	TRBD1	few	15	TRBJ2-1
CASSVGQGPYNEQFF	TGTGCCAGCAGTGTGGGACAGGGGCCCTACAATGAGCAGTTCTTC	TRBV27	TRBD1	.	15	TRBJ2-1
CASSLQGSEQYF	TGTGCCAGCAGTCTACAGGGATCCGAGCAGTACTTC	TRBV6-5	.	.	12	TRBJ2-7
CASSFMGATYEQYF	TGTGCCAGCAGTTTCATGGGGGCCACCTACGAGCAGTACTTC	TRBV27	.	.	14	TRBJ2-7
CAIYSWGYTF	TGTGCCATCTACTCTTGGGGCTACACCTTC	TRBV10-3	.	once	10	TRBJ1-2
CATSDDTGNQPQHF	TGTGCCACCAGTGATGATACAGGGAACCAGCCCCAGCATTTT	TRBV24-1	.	once	14	TRBJ1-5
CASSLATGTDGYTF	TGCGCCAGCAGCTTGGCTACCGGGACTGATGGCTACACCTTC	TRBV5-1	.	many	14	TRBJ1-2
CASSPPGGARQETQYF	TGTGCCAGCAGTCCACCAGGGGGCGCGAGGCAAGAGACCCAGTACTTC	TRBV2	TRBD1	.	16	TRBJ2-5
CASSLRQGTPGELFF	TGCGCCAGCAGCTTAAGACAGGGGACCCCCGGGGAGCTGTTTTTT	TRBV5-1	TRBD1	.	15	TRBJ2-2
CAIRDDSPHYEQYF	TGTGCCATCAGAGATGACAGCCCCCACTACGAGCAGTACTTC	TRBV10-3	.	.	14	TRBJ2-7
CASSRETGGNNQPQHF	TGCGCCAGCAGCCGAGAGACAGGGGGGAACAATCAGCCCCAGCATTTT	TRBV4-1	TRBD1	.	16	TRBJ1-5
CASSYMDSPEAFF	TGTGCCAGCAGTTACATGGACAGCCCTGAAGCTTTCTTT	TRBV6-2/TRBV6-3	.	.	13	TRBJ1-1
CASSLELRNEKLFF	TGTGCCAGCAGCTTAGAGCTGCGTAATGAAAAACTGTTTTTT	TRBV7-9	.	once	14	TRBJ1-4
CASSMGLAGFSYEQYF	TGTGCCAGCAGTATGGGACTAGCGGGATTCTCCTACGAGCAGTACTTC	TRBV27	TRBD2	.	16	TRBJ2-7
CASSVGDSGNTGELFF	TGTGCCAGCAGCGTAGGTGATAGCGGGAACACCGGGGAGCTGTTTTTT	TRBV9	.	.	16	TRBJ2-2
CAWALAGGRYSPLHF	TGTGCCTGGGCTTTGGCGGGGGGGAGGTATTCACCCCTCCACTTT	TRBV30	.	.	15	TRBJ1-6
CASSTDMNYEQYF	TGTGCCAGCAGCACGGACATGAACTACGAGCAGTACTTC	TRBV5-4	.	few	13	TRBJ2-7
CASSQPLSDEQYF	TGTGCCAGCAGCCAACCTCTATCCGACGAGCAGTACTTC	TRBV7-2	.	.	13	TRBJ2-7
CASSSGTGGSEQYF	TGTGCCAGCAGTTCCGGGACAGGGGGCTCCGAGCAGTACTTC	TRBV7-8	TRBD1	.	14	TRBJ2-7
CASRYRGNNEQFF	TGTGCCAGCAGATACAGGGGGAACAATGAGCAGTTCTTC	TRBV6-5	TRBD1	.	13	TRBJ2-1
CSVTRLGEQYF	TGCAGCGTTACACGACTCGGGGAGCAGTACTTC	TRBV29-1	.	.	11	TRBJ2-7
CASSYVGDISWFNSPLHF	TGTGCCAGCAGTTATGTGGGCGACATCAGTTGGTTCAATTCACCCCTCCACTTT	TRBV27	.	.	18	TRBJ1-6
CASSFGQGTYEQYF	TGTGCCAGCAGCTTCGGACAGGGGACCTACGAGCAGTACTTC	TRBV7-3	TRBD1	.	14	TRBJ2-7
CASSPRVTLVNNQPQHF	TGTGCCAGCAGCCCCCGGGTTACCTTAGTGAACAATCAGCCCCAGCATTTT	TRBV7-2	.	.	17	TRBJ1-5